This T cell receptor beta chain appears in the sequencing data of a study of T-cell reconstitution after alpha-beta-depleted transplantation in children. Germline V gene data show CDR1 as LGHNA and CDR2 as YNFKEQ. The CDR3 contains 17 residues. The TCRbeta library incorporated unique molecular identifiers. MiXCR was run by TCRdb on the PCR reads, yielding one entry per CDR3 protein. The sample has 210,000 or so distinct CDR3 sequences, approximately 9.5% seen once. In the case of this clonotype: Its ends do not fully match the called genes, so a read error is possible.

This TCR was sampled from a human donor who donated a stem cell graft to a child with acute lymphoblastic leukemia. The sequencing used PBMCs from the stem cell graft donor, collected from the stem cell graft. This chain joins TRBV4-2 and TRBJ2-2; possible D gene TRBD1, 6 bases. For the CDR3, the DNA is TGTGCCATCAGCCATGGACTGGGGGCCACGAACACCGGGGAGCTGTTTTTT. Translating gives CAISHGLGATNTGELFF.